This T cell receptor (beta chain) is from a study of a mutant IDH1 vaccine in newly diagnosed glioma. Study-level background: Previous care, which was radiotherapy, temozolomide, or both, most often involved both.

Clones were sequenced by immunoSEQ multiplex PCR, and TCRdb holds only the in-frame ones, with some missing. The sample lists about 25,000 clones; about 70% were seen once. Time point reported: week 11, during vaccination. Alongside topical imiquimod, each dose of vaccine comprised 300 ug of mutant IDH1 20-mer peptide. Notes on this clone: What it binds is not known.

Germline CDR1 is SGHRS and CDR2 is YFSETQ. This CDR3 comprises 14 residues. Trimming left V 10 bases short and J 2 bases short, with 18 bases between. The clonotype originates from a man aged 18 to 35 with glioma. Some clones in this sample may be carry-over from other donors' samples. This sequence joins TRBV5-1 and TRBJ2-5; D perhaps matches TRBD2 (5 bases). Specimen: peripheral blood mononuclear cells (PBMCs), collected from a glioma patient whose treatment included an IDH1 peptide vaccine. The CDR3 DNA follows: TGCGCCTCTCGAAAGGGAGAGGCTCAAGAGACCCAGTACTTC. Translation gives CASRKGEAQETQYF.